These 11 T cell receptor beta chains were sequenced from one sample in a study of blood T cell repertoires in COVID-19. Assay used: immunoSEQ multiplex PCR; TCRdb lists only in-frame clones, some missing. In the table there are around 420,000 clones, around 90% of which are singletons. What was sequenced was PBMCs or T cells enriched from blood (not recorded which). These receptors all come from a woman aged 40 to 55 with acute COVID-19.

This clone was found once. The chain employs TRBV3-1 (or the pseudogene TRBV3-2) and TRBJ1-4, with 9 positions matching TRBD1. V dropped 3 bases and J dropped 3; count of bases not matched to a gene: 5. The CDR3 is 16 residues long. Germline CDR1 and CDR2: LGHDT and YNNKEL (reference sequence). CDR3 coding DNA: TGTGCCAGCAGCCAGGCCTACAGGGGGCCTAATGAAAAACTGTTTTTT. As protein: CASSQAYRGPNEKLFF.

CDR3 nucleotides: TGTGCCAGCAGCGTAGAGTCAGGGGCCCCGTTCTTCCAAGAGACCCAGTACTTC. It encodes CASSVESGAPFFQETQYF. This sequence joins TRBV9 and TRBJ2-5; D possibly corresponds to TRBD1 (6 bases). This CDR3 region has 18 residues. Germline V gives CDR1 SGDLS, CDR2 YYNGEE. Trimming stripped 0 bases from V and 1 base from J, with 19 bases between.

The gene calls are TRBV12-3 or TRBV12-4 and TRBJ1-2, with a weak D call TRBD1 (6 bases). The V end lost 2 bases, the J end lost 6 bases, and 10 bases lay between the germline ends. The length of the CDR3 is 13 residues. CDR3 residues: CASSLQGRDGYTF. The CDR3 nucleotides are TGTGCCAGCAGTTTACAGGGGCGAGATGGCTACACCTTC.

CDR3 sequence reads: CASSQEVWAGVNYGYTF. CDR3 in DNA: TGTGCCAGCAGCCAAGAAGTGTGGGCCGGCGTTAACTATGGCTACACCTTC. This chain joins TRBV3-1 (or the pseudogene TRBV3-2) and TRBJ1-2; no reliable D call. The ends were cut back, 0 bases at V and 1 base at J, with 15 bases in the middle. CDR1 is LGHDT, CDR2 YNNKEL, per germline (reference sequence). The CDR3 is 17 amino acids.

The gene calls are TRBV30 and TRBJ2-3; TRBD1 agrees at 10 bases. The CDR3 totals 15 residues. Germline-derived CDR1 and CDR2 are GTSNPN and SVGIG (reference sequence). The J segment lost 1 base and the V segment lost 5 bases, leaving 6 bases of the junction unmatched. CDR3 nucleotide sequence: TGTGCCTGGTCAAGCGGGACAGGGGGCACAGATACGCAGTATTTT. It specifies CAWSSGTGGTDTQYF.

The rearrangement joins TRBV3-1 (or the pseudogene TRBV3-2) to TRBJ2-2; the match to TRBD1 covers 8 bases. V lost 2 bases to trimming and J lost 4 bases; unmatched junction nucleotides: 3. Germline V lookup: CDR1 LGHDT, CDR2 YNNKEL (reference sequence). CDR3 length equals 15 residues. The CDR3 DNA sequence: TGTGCCAGCAGCCAAAACAGGGGGGTCACCGGGGAGCTGTTTTTT. Protein sequence: CASSQNRGVTGELFF.

The chain couples TRBV5-4 to TRBJ2-1, with 12 bases lining up with TRBD1. J gave up 6 bases and V 3 bases, and 7 bases lay outside the gene matches. CDR1 is SGHNT and CDR2 is YYREEE in the germline V gene (reference sequence). CDR3 length: 16 amino acids. CDR3 bases: TGTGCCAGCAGCTCCCCGGGACAGGGGGCGATCAATGAGCAGTTCTTC. It is translated as CASSSPGQGAINEQFF. The full variable domain, completed using reference TRBV5-4 and TRBJ2-1, is ETGVTQSPTHLIKTRGQQVTLRCSSQSGHNTVSWYQQALGQGPQFIFQYYREEENGRGNFPPRFSGLQFPNYSSELNVNALELDDSALYLCASSSPGQGAINEQFFGPGTRLTVL.

The genes are TRBV12-3 or TRBV12-4 and TRBJ1-5; 8 bases map to TRBD1. The CDR3 contains 13 residues. The V segment lost 6 bases and the J segment 6 bases; nucleotides outside the gene matches: 4. The CDR3 region has the DNA TGTGCCAGCAGCACGACAGGGGTTCAGCCCCAGCATTTT. Amino acids: CASSTTGVQPQHF.

The rearrangement joins TRBV5-6 to TRBJ1-2; D is unresolved. This CDR3 comprises 12 residues. V lost 8 bases, J lost 3 bases, and 11 bases lay in between. From germline, CDR1 is SGHDT and CDR2 YYEEEE. The CDR3 sequence is CASGEGHYGYTF. DNA for the CDR3: TGTGCCAGTGGAGAGGGTCACTATGGCTACACCTTC.

This chain's CDR3 is CASSQSIRGKNTEAFF. The CDR3 DNA follows: TGCGCCAGCAGTCAATCAATTCGGGGTAAGAACACTGAAGCTTTCTTT. The J gene is TRBJ1-1, the V gene TRBV23-1; no clear D gene. TRBV23-1 is flagged as an ORF with uncertain function. The CDR3 totals 16 residues. V lost 0 bases to trimming and J lost 1 base, with 12 bases between them.

This clone has more than one count but fewer than ten. This chain connects TRBV27 to TRBJ1-1; D gene uncertain. The CDR3 runs 15 residues. Germline CDR1 and CDR2: MNHEY and SMNVEV (reference sequence). The V and J ends lost 3 bases and 4 bases respectively, with 15 bases between them. The CDR3 sequence: CASSFGYRGVTEAFF. The DNA for the CDR3 is TGTGCCAGCAGTTTCGGTTACCGCGGGGTCACTGAAGCTTTCTTT.